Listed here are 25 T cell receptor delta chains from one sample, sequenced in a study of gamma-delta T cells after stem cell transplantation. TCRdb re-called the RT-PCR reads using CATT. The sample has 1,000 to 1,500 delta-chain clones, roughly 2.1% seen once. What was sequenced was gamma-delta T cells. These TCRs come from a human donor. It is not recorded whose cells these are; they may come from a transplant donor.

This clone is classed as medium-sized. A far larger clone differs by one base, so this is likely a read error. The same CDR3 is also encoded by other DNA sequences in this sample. CDR3 coding DNA: TGCGCCTGTGACACTCTGGGGGCCACCCCCTCTTTGACAGCACAACTCTTCTTT. Translation: CACDTLGATPSLTAQLFF. V usage is TRDV2 and J usage is TRDJ2; 7 nucleotides align to TRDD3. The germline V gene has CDR1 GEAIGNYY and CDR2 EKD. The CDR3 has 18 amino acids.

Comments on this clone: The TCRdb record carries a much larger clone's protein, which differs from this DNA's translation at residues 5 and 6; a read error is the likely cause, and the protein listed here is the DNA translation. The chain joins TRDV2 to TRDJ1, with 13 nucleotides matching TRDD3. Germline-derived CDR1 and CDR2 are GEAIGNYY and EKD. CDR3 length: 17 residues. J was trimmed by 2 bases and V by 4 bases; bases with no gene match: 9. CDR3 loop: CACEGPVLGDTTDKLIF. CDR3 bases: TGTGCCTGTGAAGGACCCGTACTGGGGGATACGACCGATAAACTCATCTTT.

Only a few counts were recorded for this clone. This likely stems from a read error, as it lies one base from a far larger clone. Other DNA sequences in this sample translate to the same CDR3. The CDR3 loop is CACDTVPLGPPATDKLIF. CDR3 bases: TGTGCCTGCGACACCGTCCCACTGGGTCCCCCGGCCACCGATAAACTCATCTTT. The V and J genes are TRDV2 and TRDJ1; D might be TRDD3 (6 bases). The germline CDR1 and CDR2 sequences are GEAIGNYY and EKD. There are 18 residues in the CDR3.

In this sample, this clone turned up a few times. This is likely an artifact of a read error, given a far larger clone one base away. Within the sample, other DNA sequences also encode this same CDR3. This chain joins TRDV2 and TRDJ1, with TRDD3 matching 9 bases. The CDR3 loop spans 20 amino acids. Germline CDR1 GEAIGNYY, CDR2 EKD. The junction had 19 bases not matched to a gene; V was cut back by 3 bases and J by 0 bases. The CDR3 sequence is CACDAVLGDTQNHHTDKLIF. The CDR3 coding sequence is TGTGCCTGTGACGCCGTACTTGGGGATACGCAAAATCACCACACCGATAAACTCATCTTT.

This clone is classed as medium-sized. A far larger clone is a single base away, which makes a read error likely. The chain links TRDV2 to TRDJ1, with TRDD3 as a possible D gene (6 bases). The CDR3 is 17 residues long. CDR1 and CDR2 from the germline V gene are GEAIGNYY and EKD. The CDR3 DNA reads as TGTGCCTGTGGCACCGTCGTTAGGGGATCCAGCACCGATAAACTCATCTTT. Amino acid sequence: CACGTVVRGSSTDKLIF.

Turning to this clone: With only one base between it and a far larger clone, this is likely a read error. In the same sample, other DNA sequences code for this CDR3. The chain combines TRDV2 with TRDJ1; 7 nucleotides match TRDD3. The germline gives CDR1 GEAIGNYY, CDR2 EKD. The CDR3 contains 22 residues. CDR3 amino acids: CACDTYWGDESDSLARFDKLIF. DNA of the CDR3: TGTGCCTGTGACACGTACTGGGGTGATGAGTCGGATTCGCTAGCTCGCTTCGATAAGCTCATCTTT.

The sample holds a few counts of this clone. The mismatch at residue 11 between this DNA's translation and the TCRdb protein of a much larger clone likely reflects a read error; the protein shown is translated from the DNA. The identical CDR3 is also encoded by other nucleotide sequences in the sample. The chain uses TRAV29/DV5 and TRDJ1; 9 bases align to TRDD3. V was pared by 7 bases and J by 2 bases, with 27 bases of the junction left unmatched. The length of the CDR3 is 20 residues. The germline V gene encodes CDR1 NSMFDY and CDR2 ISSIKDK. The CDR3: CATPSPGMGDIEERTDKLIF. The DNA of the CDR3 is TGTGCAACCCCCTCCCCGGGGATGGGGGATATAGAGGAAAGAACCGATAAACTCATCTTT. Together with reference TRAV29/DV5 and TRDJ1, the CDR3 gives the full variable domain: DQQVKQNSPSLSVQEGRISILNCDYTNSMFDYFLWYKKYPAEGPTFLISISSIKDKNEDGRFTVFLNKSAKHLSLHIVPSQPGDSAVYFCATPSPGMGDIEERTDKLIFGKGTRVTVEP.

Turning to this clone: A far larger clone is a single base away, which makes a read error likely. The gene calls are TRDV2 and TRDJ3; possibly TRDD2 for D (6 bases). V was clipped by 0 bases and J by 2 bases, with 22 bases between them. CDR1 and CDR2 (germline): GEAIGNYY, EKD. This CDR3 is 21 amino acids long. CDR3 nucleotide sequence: TGTGCCTGTGACACCGTAAGAAGCCCTTCCCAATCTACCTGGGACACCCGACAGATGTTTTTC. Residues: CACDTVRSPSQSTWDTRQMFF.

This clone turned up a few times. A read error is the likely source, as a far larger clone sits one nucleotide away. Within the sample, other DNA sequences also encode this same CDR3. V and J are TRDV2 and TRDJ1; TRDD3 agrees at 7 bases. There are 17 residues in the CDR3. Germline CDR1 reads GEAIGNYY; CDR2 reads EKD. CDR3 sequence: CACDPVGGDLHTDKLIF. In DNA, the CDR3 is TGTGCCTGTGACCCCGTTGGGGGGGATCTCCACACCGATAAACTTATCTTT.

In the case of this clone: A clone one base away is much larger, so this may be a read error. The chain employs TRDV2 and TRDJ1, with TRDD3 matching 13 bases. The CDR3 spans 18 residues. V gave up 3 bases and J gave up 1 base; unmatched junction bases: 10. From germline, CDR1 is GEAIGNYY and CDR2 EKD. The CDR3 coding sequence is TGTGCCTGTGACCCCCTCACTGGGGGATACGAGTCCACCGATAAACTCATCTTT. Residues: CACDPLTGGYESTDKLIF.

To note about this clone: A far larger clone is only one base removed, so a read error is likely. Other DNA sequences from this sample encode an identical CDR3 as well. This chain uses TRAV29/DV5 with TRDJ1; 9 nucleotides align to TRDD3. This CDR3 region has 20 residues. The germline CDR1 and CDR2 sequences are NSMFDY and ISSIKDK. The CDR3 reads CATPSPGMGDMEERTDKLIF. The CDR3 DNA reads TGTGCAACCCCCTCCCCGGGGATGGGGGATATGGAGGAAAGAACCGATAAACTTATCTTT.

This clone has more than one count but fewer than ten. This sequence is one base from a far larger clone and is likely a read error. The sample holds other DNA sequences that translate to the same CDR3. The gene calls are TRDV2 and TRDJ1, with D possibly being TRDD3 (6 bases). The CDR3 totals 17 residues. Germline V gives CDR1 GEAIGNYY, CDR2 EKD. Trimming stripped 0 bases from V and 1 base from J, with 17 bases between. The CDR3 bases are TGTGCCTGTGACACCGTCGTTAGGGGATCAAGCACCGATAAACTCATCTTT. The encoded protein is CACDTVVRGSSTDKLIF.

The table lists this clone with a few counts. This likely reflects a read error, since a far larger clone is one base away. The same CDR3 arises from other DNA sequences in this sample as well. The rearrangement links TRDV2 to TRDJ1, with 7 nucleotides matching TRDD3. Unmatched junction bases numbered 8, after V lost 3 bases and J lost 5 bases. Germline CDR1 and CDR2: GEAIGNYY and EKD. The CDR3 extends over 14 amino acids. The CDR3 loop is CACDGLGFTDKLIF. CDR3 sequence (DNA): TGTGCCTGTGACGGACTGGGGTTCACAGATAAACTCATCTTT.

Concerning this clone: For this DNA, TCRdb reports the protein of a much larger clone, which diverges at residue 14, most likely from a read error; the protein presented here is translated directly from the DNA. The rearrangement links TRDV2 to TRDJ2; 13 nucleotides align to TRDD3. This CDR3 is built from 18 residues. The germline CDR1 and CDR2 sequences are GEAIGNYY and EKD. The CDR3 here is CACDAVLGDTRKTVQLFF. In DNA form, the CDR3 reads TGTGCCTGTGACGCGGTACTGGGGGATACGCGGAAGACAGTACAACTCTTCTTT.

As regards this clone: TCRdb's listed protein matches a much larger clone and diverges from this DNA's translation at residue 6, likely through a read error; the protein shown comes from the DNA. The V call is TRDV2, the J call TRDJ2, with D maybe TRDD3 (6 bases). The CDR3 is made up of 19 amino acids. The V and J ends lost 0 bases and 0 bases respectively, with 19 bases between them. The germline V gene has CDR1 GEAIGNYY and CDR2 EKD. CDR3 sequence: CACDTLGGDSRSLTAQLFF. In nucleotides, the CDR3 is TGTGCCTGTGACACCCTTGGTGGGGATTCCCGGTCTTTGACAGCACAACTCTTCTTT.

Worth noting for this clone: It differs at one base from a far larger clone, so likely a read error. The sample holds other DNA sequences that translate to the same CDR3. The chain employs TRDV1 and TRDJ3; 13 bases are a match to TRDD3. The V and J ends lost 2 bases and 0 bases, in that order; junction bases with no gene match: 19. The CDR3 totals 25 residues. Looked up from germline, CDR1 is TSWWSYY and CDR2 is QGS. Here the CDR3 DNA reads TGTGCTCTTGGGGAAGGAGTTCGCCTGGGGAATTACTGGGGGATACGCTCCTGGGACACCCGACAGATGTTTTTC. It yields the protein CALGEGVRLGNYWGIRSWDTRQMFF.

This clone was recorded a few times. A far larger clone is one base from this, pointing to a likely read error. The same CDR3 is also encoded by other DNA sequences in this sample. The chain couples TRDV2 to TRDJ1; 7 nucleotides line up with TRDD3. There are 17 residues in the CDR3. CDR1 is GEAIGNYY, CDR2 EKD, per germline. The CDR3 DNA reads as TGTGCCTGCGACACCGTTGTTGGGGATAAAAATGGCCATAAACTCATCTTT. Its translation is CACDTVVGDKNGHKLIF.

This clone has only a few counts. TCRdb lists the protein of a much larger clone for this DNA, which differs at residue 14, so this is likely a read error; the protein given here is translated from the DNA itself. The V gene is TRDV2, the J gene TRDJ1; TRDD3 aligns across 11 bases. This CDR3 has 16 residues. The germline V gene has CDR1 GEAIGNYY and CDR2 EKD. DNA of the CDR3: TGTGCCTGTGACACTCTGGGGGATACTGACACCGATAAATTCATCTTT. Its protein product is CACDTLGDTDTDKFIF.

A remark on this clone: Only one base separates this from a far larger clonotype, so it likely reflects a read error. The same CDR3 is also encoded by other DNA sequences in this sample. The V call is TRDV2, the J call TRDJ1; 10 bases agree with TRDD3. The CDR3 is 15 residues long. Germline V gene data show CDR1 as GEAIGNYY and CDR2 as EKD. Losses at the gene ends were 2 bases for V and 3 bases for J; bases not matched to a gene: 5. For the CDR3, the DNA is TGTGCCTGTGACAGTCTGGGGGATAGGTCCGATAAACTCATCTTT. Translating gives CACDSLGDRSDKLIF.

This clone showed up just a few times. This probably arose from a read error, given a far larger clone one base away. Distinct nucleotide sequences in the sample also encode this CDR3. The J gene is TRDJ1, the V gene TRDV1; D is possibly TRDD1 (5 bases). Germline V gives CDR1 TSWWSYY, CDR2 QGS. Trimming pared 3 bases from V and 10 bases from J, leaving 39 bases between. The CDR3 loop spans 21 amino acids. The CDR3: CALGDPIVIGFRMWTRSRLIF. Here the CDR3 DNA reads TGTGCTCTTGGGGATCCCATAGTAATTGGTTTCCGAATGTGGACCCGATCTCGACTCATCTTT.

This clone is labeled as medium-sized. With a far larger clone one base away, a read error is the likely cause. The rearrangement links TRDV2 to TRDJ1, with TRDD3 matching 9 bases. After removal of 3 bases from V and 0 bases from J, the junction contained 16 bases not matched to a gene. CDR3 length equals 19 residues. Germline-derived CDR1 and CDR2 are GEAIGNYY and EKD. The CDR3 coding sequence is TGTGCCTGTGACCCCGTTAGCCTGGGGGATCGGGAGGACACCGATAAACTCATCTTT. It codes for CACDPVSLGDREDTDKLIF.

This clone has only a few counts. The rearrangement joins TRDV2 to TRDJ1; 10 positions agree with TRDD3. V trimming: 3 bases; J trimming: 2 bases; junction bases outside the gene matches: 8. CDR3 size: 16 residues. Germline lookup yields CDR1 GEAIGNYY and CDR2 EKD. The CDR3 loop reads CACDAVLGDATDKLIF. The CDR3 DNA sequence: TGTGCCTGTGACGCCGTACTGGGGGATGCGACCGATAAACTCATCTTT.

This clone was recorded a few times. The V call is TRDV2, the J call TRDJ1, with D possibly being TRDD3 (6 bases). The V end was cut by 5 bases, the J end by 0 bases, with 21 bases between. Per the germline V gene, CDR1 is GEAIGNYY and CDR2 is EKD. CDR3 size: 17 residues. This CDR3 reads CACGPVGGHPYTDKLIF. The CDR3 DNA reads TGTGCCTGTGGCCCCGTTGGGGGGCATCCTTACACCGATAAACTCATCTTT.

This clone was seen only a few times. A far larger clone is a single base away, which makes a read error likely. The CDR3 DNA sequence: TGTGCCTGTGACACCGTCATGGTACTGGGGGATACGCTCAGGGACACCGATAAACTCATCTTT. Translation gives CACDTVMVLGDTLRDTDKLIF. The gene calls are TRDV2 and TRDJ1; 13 nucleotides line up with TRDD3. Germline-derived CDR1 and CDR2 are GEAIGNYY and EKD. Losses at the gene ends were 0 bases for V and 0 bases for J; bases not matched to a gene: 15. There are 21 residues in the CDR3.

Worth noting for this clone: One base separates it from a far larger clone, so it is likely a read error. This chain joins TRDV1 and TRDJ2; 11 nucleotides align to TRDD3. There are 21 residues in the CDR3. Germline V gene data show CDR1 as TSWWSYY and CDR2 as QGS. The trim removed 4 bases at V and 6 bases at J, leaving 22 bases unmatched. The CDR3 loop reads CALGGKLLAGGYKREAAQLFF. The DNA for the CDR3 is TGTGCTCTTGGGGGAAAGCTACTTGCTGGGGGATACAAGCGGGAGGCAGCACAACTCTTCTTT.